This T cell receptor beta chain was recovered during a study of OX40 agonist ivuxolimab in advanced cancers. Study as a whole: Enrollees could have had prior anti-PD-1, anti-PD-L1 or anti-CTLA-4 therapy, which 35% to 40% had received.

The table came from immunoSEQ multiplex PCR; TCRdb's copy has only in-frame clones and leaves some out. The profile shows 46,000 or so clones, 70% to 80% of them singletons. The study's findings and limits: The mean number of expanded clones was higher in CD8+ T cells than in CD4+. Partial responders at 0.1-3.0 mg/kg showed near-lowest clonal expansion. Antigens targeted by the expanded peripheral T cells were not determined.

This clone came up once. Its antigen is not identified. The CDR3 runs to 15 residues. The germline V gene has CDR1 SGHRS and CDR2 YFSETQ. Trimming pared 0 bases from V and 7 bases from J, leaving 15 bases between. This sequence joins TRBV5-1 and TRBJ2-3; D uncertain. The sequence was collected from an adult with an advanced solid tumor such as melanoma, head and neck, liver or kidney cancer. The sample in question was CD4+ or CD8+ T cells sorted from blood, obtained in a trial of the OX40 agonist ivuxolimab. The CDR3: CASSLAGPGENTQYF. The CDR3 nucleotides read TGCGCCAGCAGCTTGGCCGGGCCGGGCGAAAATACGCAGTATTTT.